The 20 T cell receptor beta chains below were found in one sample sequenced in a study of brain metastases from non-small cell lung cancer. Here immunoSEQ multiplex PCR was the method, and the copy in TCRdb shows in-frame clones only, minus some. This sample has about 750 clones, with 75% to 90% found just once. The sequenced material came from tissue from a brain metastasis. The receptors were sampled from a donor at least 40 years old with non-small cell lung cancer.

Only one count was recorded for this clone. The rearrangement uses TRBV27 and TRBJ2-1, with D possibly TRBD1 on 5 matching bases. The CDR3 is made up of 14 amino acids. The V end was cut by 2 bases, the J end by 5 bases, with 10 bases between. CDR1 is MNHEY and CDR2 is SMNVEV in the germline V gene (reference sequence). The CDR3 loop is CASSLTRQHNEQFF. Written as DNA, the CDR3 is TGTGCCAGCAGTTTAACGCGACAGCACAATGAGCAGTTCTTC.

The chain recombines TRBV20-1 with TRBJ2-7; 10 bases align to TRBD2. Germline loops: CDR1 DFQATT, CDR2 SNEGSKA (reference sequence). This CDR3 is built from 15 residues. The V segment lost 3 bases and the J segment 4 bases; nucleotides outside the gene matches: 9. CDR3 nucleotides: TGCAGTGCTAGTACGCTAGCGGGAGTATCGTACGAGCAGTACTTC. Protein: CSASTLAGVSYEQYF.

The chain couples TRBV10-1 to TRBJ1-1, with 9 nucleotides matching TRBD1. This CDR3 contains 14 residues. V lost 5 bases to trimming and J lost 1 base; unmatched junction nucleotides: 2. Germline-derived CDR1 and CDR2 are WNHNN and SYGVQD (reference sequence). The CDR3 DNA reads TGCGCCAGCAGTTTGGGACAGGGGAACACTGAAGCTTTCTTT. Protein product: CASSLGQGNTEAFF.

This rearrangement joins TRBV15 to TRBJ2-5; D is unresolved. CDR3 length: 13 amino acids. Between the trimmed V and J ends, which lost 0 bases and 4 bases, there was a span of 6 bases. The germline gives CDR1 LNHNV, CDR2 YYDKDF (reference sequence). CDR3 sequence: CATSRDESETQYF. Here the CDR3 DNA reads TGTGCCACCAGCAGAGACGAGTCAGAGACCCAGTACTTC.

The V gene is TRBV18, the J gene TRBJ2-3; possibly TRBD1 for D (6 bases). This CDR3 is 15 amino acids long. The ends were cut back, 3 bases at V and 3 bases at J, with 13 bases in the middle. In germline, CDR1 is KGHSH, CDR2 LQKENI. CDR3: CASSPLGQITDTQYF. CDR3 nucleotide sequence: TGTGCCAGCTCACCCCTAGGACAGATAACAGATACGCAGTATTTT.

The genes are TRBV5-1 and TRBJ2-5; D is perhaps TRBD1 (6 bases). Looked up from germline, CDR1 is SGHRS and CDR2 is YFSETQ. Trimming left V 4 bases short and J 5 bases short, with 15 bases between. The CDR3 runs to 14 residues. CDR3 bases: TGCGCCAGCAGCCATACAGGGTCTCAGGAGACCCAGTACTTC. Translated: CASSHTGSQETQYF.

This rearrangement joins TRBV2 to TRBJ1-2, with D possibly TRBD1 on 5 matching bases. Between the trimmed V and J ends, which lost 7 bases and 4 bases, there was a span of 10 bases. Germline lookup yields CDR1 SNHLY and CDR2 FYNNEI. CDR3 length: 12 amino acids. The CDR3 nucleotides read TGTGCCAGCACTCGGGGGGTCTATGGCTACACCTTC. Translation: CASTRGVYGYTF.

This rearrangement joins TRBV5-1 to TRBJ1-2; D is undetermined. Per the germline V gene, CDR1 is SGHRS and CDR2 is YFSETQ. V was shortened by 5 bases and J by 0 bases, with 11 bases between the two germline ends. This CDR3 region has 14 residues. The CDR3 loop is CASRPEGANYGYTF. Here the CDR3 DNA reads TGCGCCAGCAGGCCGGAGGGAGCTAACTATGGCTACACCTTC.

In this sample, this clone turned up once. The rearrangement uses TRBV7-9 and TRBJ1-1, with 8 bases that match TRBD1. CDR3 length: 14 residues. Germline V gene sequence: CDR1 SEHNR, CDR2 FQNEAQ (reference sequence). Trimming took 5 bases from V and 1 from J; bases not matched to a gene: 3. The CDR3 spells CASSLTGGNTEAFF. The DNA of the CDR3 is TGTGCCAGCAGCCTAACAGGGGGGAACACTGAAGCTTTCTTT.

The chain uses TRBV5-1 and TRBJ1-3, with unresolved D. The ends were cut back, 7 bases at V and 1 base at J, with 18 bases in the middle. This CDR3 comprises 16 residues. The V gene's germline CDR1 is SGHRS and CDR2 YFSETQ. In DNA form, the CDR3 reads TGCGCCAGCTCGAAAACGGTAGCCGATTCTGGAAACACCATATATTTT. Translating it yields CASSKTVADSGNTIYF. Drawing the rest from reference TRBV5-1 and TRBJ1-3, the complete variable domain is KAGVTQTPRYLIKTRGQQVTLSCSPISGHRSVSWYQQTPGQGLQFLFEYFSETQRNKGNFPGRFSGRQFSNSRSEMNVSTLELGDSALYLCASSKTVADSGNTIYFGEGSWLTVV.

The CDR3 DNA follows: TGTGCCAGCGTCAACTACAATGAGCAGTTCTTC. Protein sequence: CASVNYNEQFF. This sequence joins TRBV19 and TRBJ2-1, with unresolved D. In germline, CDR1 is LNHDA, CDR2 SQIVND (reference sequence). V was cut by 9 bases and J by 3 bases, with 6 bases left in between. This CDR3 has 11 residues.

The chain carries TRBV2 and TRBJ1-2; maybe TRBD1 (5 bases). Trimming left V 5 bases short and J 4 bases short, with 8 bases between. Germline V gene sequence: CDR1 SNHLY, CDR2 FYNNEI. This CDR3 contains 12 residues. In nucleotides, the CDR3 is TGTGCCAGCAGTACCGACAGCTATGGCTACACCTTC. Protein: CASSTDSYGYTF.

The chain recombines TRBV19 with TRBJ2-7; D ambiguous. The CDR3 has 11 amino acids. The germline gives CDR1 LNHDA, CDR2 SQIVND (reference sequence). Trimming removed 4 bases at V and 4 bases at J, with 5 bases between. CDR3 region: CASSTEYEQYF. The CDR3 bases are TGTGCCAGTAGTACGGAATACGAGCAGTACTTC.

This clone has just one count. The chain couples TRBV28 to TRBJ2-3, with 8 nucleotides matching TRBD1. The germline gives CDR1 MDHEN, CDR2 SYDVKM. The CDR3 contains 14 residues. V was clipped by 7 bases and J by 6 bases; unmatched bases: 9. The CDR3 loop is CASTPGQAGDTQYF. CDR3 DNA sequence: TGTGCCAGCACCCCGGGACAGGCAGGGGATACGCAGTATTTT.

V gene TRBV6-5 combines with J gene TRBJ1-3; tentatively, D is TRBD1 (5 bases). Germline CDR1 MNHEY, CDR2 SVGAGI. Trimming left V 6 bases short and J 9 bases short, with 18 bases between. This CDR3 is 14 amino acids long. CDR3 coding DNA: TGTGCCAGCAGCCCGGGACCGGGTGGAGTCACCATATATTTT. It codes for CASSPGPGGVTIYF.

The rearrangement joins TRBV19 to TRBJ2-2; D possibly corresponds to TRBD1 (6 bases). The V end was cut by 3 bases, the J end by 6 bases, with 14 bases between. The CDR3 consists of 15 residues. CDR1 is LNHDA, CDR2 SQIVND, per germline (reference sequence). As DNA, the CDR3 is TGTGCCAGTAGTATCCGACAGGAAGTGGCCGGGGAGCTGTTTTTT. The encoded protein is CASSIRQEVAGELFF.

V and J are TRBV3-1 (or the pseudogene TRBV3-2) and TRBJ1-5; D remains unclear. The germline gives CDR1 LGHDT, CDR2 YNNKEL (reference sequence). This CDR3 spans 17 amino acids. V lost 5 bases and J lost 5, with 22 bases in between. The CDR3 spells CASSGSGPIFDHQPQHF. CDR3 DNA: TGTGCCAGCAGCGGTTCAGGTCCCATTTTTGATCATCAGCCCCAGCATTTT.

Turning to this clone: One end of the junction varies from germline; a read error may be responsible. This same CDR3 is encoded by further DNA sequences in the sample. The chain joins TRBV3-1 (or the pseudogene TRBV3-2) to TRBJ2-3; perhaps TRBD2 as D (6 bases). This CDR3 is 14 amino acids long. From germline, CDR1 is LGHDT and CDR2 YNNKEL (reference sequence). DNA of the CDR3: TGTGCCAGCAGCCTCCGGGAGAAGTTAGATACGCAATATTTT. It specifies CASSLREKLDTQYF.

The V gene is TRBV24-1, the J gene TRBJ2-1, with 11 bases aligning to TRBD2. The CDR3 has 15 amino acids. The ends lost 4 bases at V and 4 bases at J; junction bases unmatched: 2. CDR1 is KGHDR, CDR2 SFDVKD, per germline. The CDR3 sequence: CATSDVAGGYNEQFF. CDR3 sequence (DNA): TGTGCCACCAGTGACGTAGCGGGAGGGTACAATGAGCAGTTCTTC.

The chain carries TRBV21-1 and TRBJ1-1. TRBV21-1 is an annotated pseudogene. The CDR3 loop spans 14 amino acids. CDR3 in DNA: TGTGCCAGCAGCAAAGATTGGGAAAGGACTGAAGCTTTCTTT. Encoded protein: CASSKDWERTEAFF.